The 20 T cell receptor beta chains given below trace back to one sample, sequenced in a study of beta chain features in type 1 diabetes. As every portion of the isolated RNA was reverse transcribed, the sequencing read expressed TCRB transcripts. Using immunoSEQ multiplex PCR, the repertoire was profiled, and TCRdb retains in-frame clones only, with some absent. In the table there are approximately 120,000 clones, roughly 43% of which are singletons. Sequencing was carried out using stem cell memory CD4+ T cells from blood. Source of these receptors: a woman aged 18-35 years in good health.

This clone was picked up a small number of times. The chain combines TRBV29-1 with TRBJ2-1; a weak D match, TRBD2 (5 bases). The CDR3 is 13 residues long. Looked up from germline, CDR1 is SQVTM and CDR2 is ANQGSEA. V was cut by 4 bases and J by 12 bases, with 19 bases left in between. The CDR3 region is CSVGMGIGRRQFF. CDR3 bases: TGCAGCGTTGGGATGGGGATTGGGAGAAGGCAGTTCTTC.

The CDR3 loop is CSVVRPQADNEQFF. The CDR3 DNA reads as TGCAGCGTTGTTCGCCCCCAAGCGGACAATGAGCAGTTCTTC. The rearrangement uses TRBV29-1 and TRBJ2-1; D possibly corresponds to TRBD2 (5 bases). Trimming pared 4 bases from V and 5 bases from J, leaving 15 bases between. The CDR3 has 14 amino acids. CDR1 and CDR2 (germline): SQVTM, ANQGSEA.

The genes are TRBV6-6 and TRBJ2-5, with D perhaps TRBD2 (6 bases). CDR1 is MNHNY, CDR2 SVGAGI, per germline (reference sequence). With 4 bases removed from V and 3 bases from J, the gap between germline ends came to 12 bases. The CDR3 has 14 residues. CDR3 DNA: TGTGCCAGCAGTTCCCTCGGCGGGAAAGAGACCCAGTACTTC. This gives the protein CASSSLGGKETQYF.

The V and J genes are TRBV6-6 and TRBJ2-1; the match to TRBD2 covers 8 bases. This CDR3 is built from 15 residues. J lost 6 bases, V lost 2 bases, and 6 bases had no gene match. The germline CDR1 and CDR2 sequences are MNHNY and SVGAGI (reference sequence). The CDR3 sequence is CASSYSGRGINEQFF. The CDR3 DNA reads as TGTGCCAGCAGTTACAGCGGGAGAGGGATCAATGAGCAGTTCTTC.

This clone was counted a few times. The genes are TRBV7-2 and TRBJ2-5; D might be TRBD2 (6 bases). Germline CDR1 reads SGHTA; CDR2 reads FQGNSA. This CDR3 comprises 16 residues. V was cut by 6 bases and J by 7 bases, with 24 bases left in between. CDR3 sequence reads: CASRRGWGGVDRTQYF. CDR3 coding DNA: TGTGCCAGCAGGCGGGGCTGGGGCGGGGTCGATCGGACCCAGTACTTC.

The genes are TRBV28 and TRBJ2-7, with 7 bases fitting TRBD2. The CDR3 contains 16 residues. Germline V lookup: CDR1 MDHEN, CDR2 SYDVKM. Trimming cost V 7 bases and J 0 bases; bases outside gene matches: 12. In DNA form, the CDR3 reads TGTGCCAGCAACAGGATCTTCGGGAGGAGCTCCTACGAGCAGTACTTC. The encoded protein is CASNRIFGRSSYEQYF.

The genes are TRBV15 and TRBJ2-5; weak D call: TRBD2 (6 bases). The germline gives CDR1 LNHNV, CDR2 YYDKDF (reference sequence). The CDR3 contains 17 residues. Trimming shortened V by 1 base and J by 1 base, and 16 bases separated the two germline ends. CDR3 sequence: CATSRAPQLAAQETQYF. The DNA for the CDR3 is TGTGCCACCAGCAGAGCCCCTCAACTAGCAGCCCAAGAGACCCAGTACTTC.

The chain has TRBV11-2 and TRBJ1-2; D uncertain. Per germline, CDR1 SGHAT and CDR2 FQNNGV. Trimming cost V 0 bases and J 2 bases, with 13 bases left between them. CDR3 length: 16 amino acids. CDR3 sequence: CASSLDLAVSNYGYTF. CDR3 nucleotide sequence: TGTGCCAGCAGCTTAGATCTGGCAGTTTCCAACTATGGCTACACCTTC.

This chain joins TRBV11-3 and TRBJ2-1; 7 bases line up with TRBD2. J gave up 5 bases and V 5 bases, and 12 bases lay outside the gene matches. Per germline, CDR1 SGHNT and CDR2 YENEEA. The CDR3 is 16 amino acids. This CDR3 reads CASSRLSGTLHNEQFF. The CDR3 coding sequence is TGTGCCAGCAGCCGCCTAAGCGGGACCCTACACAATGAGCAGTTCTTC.

The DNA of the CDR3 is TGTGCCAGCAGCCAAGCTGTCAGCGGGAGACTGTATTTT. As protein: CASSQAVSGRLYF. V is TRBV4-2 and J is TRBJ2-3, with 8 bases lining up with TRBD2. The junction had 8 bases not matched to a gene; V was cut back by 1 base and J by 14 bases. Germline values: CDR1 LGHNA, CDR2 YNFKEQ. This CDR3 contains 13 residues.

The chain links TRBV14 to TRBJ2-3; the match to TRBD1 covers 11 bases. With V trimmed by 3 bases and J by 3 bases, 8 bases remained unmatched. CDR3 length: 17 amino acids. Germline loops: CDR1 SGHDN, CDR2 FVKESK. The CDR3 bases are TGTGCCAGCAGCCACTTTTCCGGGACAGGGGGGACAGATACGCAGTATTTT. The encoded protein is CASSHFSGTGGTDTQYF.

The chain combines TRBV6-6 with TRBJ2-7; 10 bases map to TRBD2. The germline V gene has CDR1 MNHNY and CDR2 SVGAGI (reference sequence). This CDR3 comprises 14 residues. V shed 2 bases, J shed 5 bases, and the junction held 3 bases outside the gene matches. CDR3 in DNA: TGTGCCAGCAGTTACAGAGGACTAGCGGACGAGCAGTACTTC. Translating it yields CASSYRGLADEQYF.

This clone has just a few counts. The chain has TRBV7-2 and TRBJ2-5, with 7 bases that match TRBD2. CDR3 length: 16 residues. Germline CDR1 SGHTA, CDR2 FQGNSA. V shed 1 base and J 2 bases; nucleotides not matched to a gene: 7. The CDR3 sequence is CASSLGLLAAQETQYF. DNA of the CDR3: TGTGCCAGCAGCTTAGGGCTCCTAGCGGCGCAAGAGACCCAGTACTTC.

This clone showed up just once. The rearrangement joins TRBV7-2 to TRBJ2-1; the match to TRBD2 covers 9 bases. V trimming: 1 base; J trimming: 5 bases; junction bases outside the gene matches: 3. This CDR3 region has 15 residues. Germline V gene data show CDR1 as SGHTA and CDR2 as FQGNSA. CDR3 amino acids: CASSLVLAGNNEQFF. CDR3 nucleotides: TGTGCCAGCAGCTTAGTGCTAGCGGGAAACAATGAGCAGTTCTTC. Together with reference TRBV7-2 and TRBJ2-1, the CDR3 gives the full variable domain: GAGVSQSPSNKVTEKGKDVELRCDPISGHTALYWYRQSLGQGLEFLIYFQGNSAPDKSGLPSDRFSAERTGGSVSTLTIQRTQQEDSAVYLCASSLVLAGNNEQFFGPGTRLTVL.

This chain joins TRBV30 and TRBJ1-6; maybe TRBD1 (5 bases). This CDR3 comprises 16 residues. Trimming took off 2 bases at V and 7 bases at J, with 18 bases between the two ends. Per germline, CDR1 GTSNPN and CDR2 SVGIG (reference sequence). CDR3 region: CAWSYIQGFRNSPLHF. The CDR3 DNA follows: TGTGCCTGGAGTTACATCCAGGGTTTTCGGAATTCACCCCTCCACTTT.

This rearrangement joins TRBV28 to TRBJ2-7; D is ambiguous. The V end lost 6 bases, the J end lost 3 bases, and 12 bases lay between the germline ends. Per germline, CDR1 MDHEN and CDR2 SYDVKM. The CDR3 has 13 residues. The CDR3 loop is CASRNVAVYEQYF. In nucleotides, the CDR3 is TGTGCCAGCAGGAACGTAGCCGTCTACGAGCAGTACTTC.

The table lists this clone with a few counts. The chain combines TRBV7-9 with TRBJ1-3; D unclear. Germline assignment: CDR1 SEHNR and CDR2 FQNEAQ (reference sequence). V lost 2 bases and J lost 1, with 9 bases in between. This CDR3 has 15 residues. CDR3 loop: CASSLTAGSGNTIYF. The CDR3, as DNA: TGTGCCAGCAGCTTAACAGCGGGGTCTGGAAACACCATATATTTT.

In this sample, this clone turned up a few times. The V call is TRBV5-1, the J call TRBJ2-6; 7 bases map to TRBD1. Germline-derived CDR1 and CDR2 are SGHRS and YFSETQ. After removal of 3 bases from V and 2 bases from J, the junction contained 2 bases not matched to a gene. The CDR3 is made up of 15 amino acids. CDR3 DNA sequence: TGCGCCAGCAGCTGGACAGGAACTGGGGCCAACGTCCTGACTTTC. Translated: CASSWTGTGANVLTF.

This clone has only a few counts. This chain uses TRBV30 with TRBJ2-3; 8 nucleotides line up with TRBD1. Germline V gives CDR1 GTSNPN, CDR2 SVGIG (reference sequence). The CDR3 totals 14 residues. The junction had 4 bases not matched to a gene; V was cut back by 1 base and J by 4 bases. The CDR3 nucleotides are TGTGCCTGGAGTGGGACAGGGTGGGCAGATACGCAGTATTTT. It is translated as CAWSGTGWADTQYF.

This clone was seen more than once but under ten times. The genes are TRBV10-3 and TRBJ2-7, with TRBD2 matching over 8 bases. The ends lost 3 bases at V and 3 bases at J; junction bases unmatched: 7. CDR3 size: 15 residues. The germline CDR1 and CDR2 sequences are ENHRY and SYGVKD. CDR3 sequence reads: CAISDRGRSFYEQYF. DNA of the CDR3: TGTGCCATCAGTGACCGCGGGAGGTCCTTCTACGAGCAGTACTTC.